The 30 T cell receptor beta chains below were found in one sample sequenced in a study of vaccination effects on CD4 cells after COVID-19. These receptors' targets are unknown. Expansion of antigen-specific CD4+ T cells with viral peptide pools was carried out by the ViraFEST assay before sequencing. Isolation of CD4+ T cells took place after less than 12 days of culture. Between March and December 2020, the person had a SARS-CoV-2 infection that PCR confirmed. Produced via immunoSEQ multiplex PCR; TCRdb's table is partial and in-frame only. The sample consists of about 45,000 clones, roughly 80% of them appearing once. The sample consisted of CD4+ T cells from PBMCs cultured with a peptide pool, taken before COVID-19 vaccination. Receptors were obtained from a human donor who had a prior SARS-CoV-2 infection.

The rearrangement uses TRBV11-3 and TRBJ2-1; a weak D match, TRBD2 (5 bases). This CDR3 has 14 amino acids. CDR1 is SGHNT, CDR2 YENEEA, per germline. Trimming removed 3 bases from V and 5 bases from J, with 11 bases in between. As DNA, the CDR3 is TGTGCCAGCAGCTTTGATACGGGGAACAATGAGCAGTTCTTC. As protein: CASSFDTGNNEQFF.

V and J are TRBV7-2 and TRBJ2-7, with 8 bases fitting TRBD2. Germline CDR1 reads SGHTA; CDR2 reads FQGNSA. The CDR3 runs 15 residues. J gave up 3 bases and V 2 bases, and 6 bases lay outside the gene matches. CDR3 DNA sequence: TGTGCCAGCAGCTTACGAGCGGGAGTATACTACGAGCAGTACTTC. Its translation: CASSLRAGVYYEQYF.

V is TRBV5-6 and J is TRBJ2-7, with no clear D. The CDR3 runs to 12 residues. V gave up 4 bases and J gave up 3 bases, with 8 bases separating them. The germline V gene has CDR1 SGHDT and CDR2 YYEEEE. The chain's CDR3 is CASSRSRYEQYF. The CDR3 DNA sequence: TGTGCCAGCAGCCGAAGTCGCTACGAGCAGTACTTC.

The rearrangement links TRBV6-5 to TRBJ1-5; no definite D call. The V end was cut by 6 bases, the J end by 7 bases, with 10 bases between. Germline V gene lookup returns CDR1 MNHEY and CDR2 SVGAGI. The CDR3 sequence is 12 residues long. This chain's CDR3 is CASRTYGQPQHF. CDR3 sequence (DNA): TGTGCCAGCAGAACATACGGGCAGCCCCAGCATTTT.

J is TRBJ2-5 and V is TRBV5-1; 11 positions match TRBD2. The CDR3 spans 15 residues. The germline V gene has CDR1 SGHRS and CDR2 YFSETQ. After removal of 0 bases from V and 2 bases from J, the junction contained 0 bases not matched to a gene. CDR3 coding DNA: TGCGCCAGCAGCTTGGGACTAGCGGGGCAAGAGACCCAGTACTTC. Translating gives CASSLGLAGQETQYF.

The V and J genes are TRBV18 and TRBJ1-1, with D maybe TRBD1 (6 bases). This CDR3 is 16 amino acids long. V gave up 3 bases and J gave up 2 bases, with 16 bases separating them. CDR1 is KGHSH, CDR2 LQKENI, per germline. The CDR3 DNA is TGTGCCAGCTCACCGACTCTCCGACAGGCTAACACTGAAGCTTTCTTT. It yields the protein CASSPTLRQANTEAFF.

This clone turned up a few times. The chain carries TRBV7-3 and TRBJ2-3, with D unclear. Looked up from germline, CDR1 is SGHTA and CDR2 is FQGTGA. Trimming shortened V by 0 bases and J by 2 bases, and 6 bases separated the two germline ends. The CDR3 totals 14 residues. The CDR3 reads CASSLTGPTDTQYF. CDR3 nucleotides: TGTGCCAGCAGCTTAACAGGCCCCACAGATACGCAGTATTTT.

The chain couples TRBV18 to TRBJ2-7; 9 bases agree with TRBD1. CDR1 and CDR2 (germline): KGHSH, LQKENI. CDR3 length: 16 amino acids. Trimming removed 6 bases from V and 3 bases from J; junction bases left unmatched: 12. CDR3 sequence reads: CASSPGTGSFDYEQYF. Written as DNA, the CDR3 is TGTGCCAGCTCCCCCGGGACAGGGAGTTTCGACTACGAGCAGTACTTC.

The rearrangement uses TRBV2 and TRBJ2-7; 7 positions match TRBD1. The CDR3 runs to 14 residues. In germline, CDR1 is SNHLY, CDR2 FYNNEI. The V gene end was trimmed by 7 bases and the J gene end by 3 bases; junction bases not matched to a gene: 9. In nucleotides, the CDR3 is TGTGCCAGCAAGCCCGGGACAGAGTACTACGAGCAGTACTTC. Protein: CASKPGTEYYEQYF.

The chain carries TRBV2 and TRBJ2-2; D ambiguous. The germline gives CDR1 SNHLY, CDR2 FYNNEI. This CDR3 has 15 residues. V was cut by 2 bases and J by 4 bases, with 11 bases left in between. The CDR3 loop is CASSEFLRVTGELFF. CDR3 nucleotides: TGTGCCAGCAGTGAATTTTTAAGGGTCACCGGGGAGCTGTTTTTT.

The J gene is TRBJ2-5, the V gene TRBV5-5; no reliable D call. Trimming stripped 4 bases from V and 1 base from J, with 14 bases between. Germline V CDR1 and CDR2: SGHKS, YYEKEE (reference sequence). This CDR3 region has 15 residues. The CDR3: CASSRAQASQETQYF. Here the CDR3 DNA reads TGTGCCAGCAGCCGGGCCCAAGCCAGCCAAGAGACCCAGTACTTC. The full variable domain, in which reference TRBV5-5 and TRBJ2-5 provide the parts outside the CDR3, is DAGVTQSPTHLIKTRGQQVTLRCSPISGHKSVSWYQQVLGQGPQFIFQYYEKEERGRGNFPDRFSARQFPNYSSELNVNALLLGDSALYLCASSRAQASQETQYFGPGTRLLVL.

The chain uses TRBV19 and TRBJ1-4; unclear D gene. The germline V gene encodes CDR1 LNHDA and CDR2 SQIVND (reference sequence). The CDR3 length is 15 residues. V was clipped by 5 bases and J by 0 bases, with 10 bases between them. As DNA, the CDR3 is TGTGCCAGTAGTCTATTACGGACAACTAATGAAAAACTGTTTTTT. Translated, it gives CASSLLRTTNEKLFF.

This clone appeared a single time. J is TRBJ2-1 and V is TRBV9; D gene ambiguous. V was pared by 2 bases and J by 4 bases, with 7 bases between. This CDR3 is built from 13 residues. The V gene's germline CDR1 is SGDLS and CDR2 YYNGEE. Here the CDR3 DNA reads TGTGCCAGCAGCGTCGGGTCATACAATGAGCAGTTCTTC. It yields the protein CASSVGSYNEQFF.

This rearrangement joins TRBV7-2 to TRBJ2-3; D unresolved. This CDR3 spans 12 amino acids. V dropped 0 bases and J dropped 4 bases, with 2 bases sitting between them. From germline, CDR1 is SGHTA and CDR2 FQGNSA. The CDR3 bases are TGTGCCAGCAGCTTAGCCGCAGATACGCAGTATTTT. Its translation: CASSLAADTQYF.

The chain links TRBV18 to TRBJ2-7; TRBD2 matches 8 bases. V lost 4 bases, J lost 5 bases, and 4 bases stayed unmatched. The CDR3 loop spans 13 amino acids. CDR1 is KGHSH, CDR2 LQKENI, per germline. The CDR3: CASSQAGGHEQYF. Here the CDR3 DNA reads TGTGCCAGCTCACAGGCGGGAGGCCACGAGCAGTACTTC.

The chain employs TRBV7-3 and TRBJ2-3; D is perhaps TRBD2 (6 bases). This CDR3 is 16 amino acids long. V lost 2 bases, J lost 2 bases, and 14 bases lay in between. The germline V gene has CDR1 SGHTA and CDR2 FQGTGA. The CDR3 DNA is TGTGCCAGCAGCTTATTCCGCACGGGGGACACAGATACGCAGTATTTT. It codes for CASSLFRTGDTDTQYF. Looking up the rest from reference TRBV7-3 and TRBJ2-3 gives the full variable domain: GAGVSQTPSNKVTEKGKYVELRCDPISGHTALYWYRQSLGQGPEFLIYFQGTGAADDSGLPNDRFFAVRPEGSVSTLKIQRTERGDSAVYLCASSLFRTGDTDTQYFGPGTRLTVL.

The chain recombines TRBV11-3 with TRBJ1-6, with D possibly being TRBD1 (6 bases). V was pared by 8 bases and J by 2 bases, with 13 bases between. Germline lookup yields CDR1 SGHNT and CDR2 YENEEA. This CDR3 region has 15 residues. The CDR3 DNA is TGTGCCAGCCGCCAGGGGAACACCTATAATTCACCCCTCCACTTT. Its translation is CASRQGNTYNSPLHF.

The chain joins TRBV2 to TRBJ1-4; maybe TRBD1 (5 bases). The CDR3 contains 13 residues. CDR1 is SNHLY and CDR2 is FYNNEI in the germline V gene. CDR3 loop: CAGREGPNEKLFF. CDR3 DNA: TGTGCTGGGCGTGAGGGGCCTAATGAAAAACTGTTTTTT.

J is TRBJ1-2 and V is TRBV6-5; D not certain. Trimming took off 9 bases at V and 0 bases at J, with 11 bases between the two ends. The CDR3 runs to 13 residues. CDR1 and CDR2 (germline): MNHEY, SVGAGI. CDR3 in DNA: TGTGCCAGTTCAGCCCCAGCTAACTATGGCTACACCTTC. It is translated as CASSAPANYGYTF.

The rearrangement joins TRBV6-6 to TRBJ1-1; D ambiguous. This CDR3 contains 14 residues. V lost 0 bases and J 4 bases, leaving 9 bases between the germline ends. Germline V gene sequence: CDR1 MNHNY, CDR2 SVGAGI (reference sequence). CDR3 protein: CASSYSWDATEAFF. In DNA, the CDR3 is TGTGCCAGCAGTTACTCTTGGGATGCCACTGAAGCTTTCTTT.

This chain connects TRBV6-5 to TRBJ1-2, with D perhaps TRBD1 (6 bases). Germline V gene sequence: CDR1 MNHEY, CDR2 SVGAGI. The CDR3 contains 15 residues. Trimming shortened V by 0 bases and J by 4 bases, and 12 bases separated the two germline ends. The CDR3 bases are TGTGCCAGCAGTTACTCCAGGGACACTGTCTATGGCTACACCTTC. Amino acid sequence: CASSYSRDTVYGYTF.

This clone has a single count. V and J are TRBV6-2 or TRBV6-3 and TRBJ2-7; 7 bases match TRBD1. There are 16 residues in the CDR3. With 6 bases clipped from V and 5 bases from J, the junction kept 16 bases outside the gene matches. The germline CDR1 and CDR2 sequences are MNHEY and SVGEGT. The CDR3 is CASSQHRAQGWNEQYF. Written as DNA, the CDR3 is TGTGCCAGCAGCCAACATCGGGCACAGGGGTGGAACGAGCAGTACTTC.

The gene calls are TRBV6-1 and TRBJ1-5; D unresolved. Germline lookup yields CDR1 MNHNS and CDR2 SASEGT. V gave up 3 bases and J gave up 3 bases, with 12 bases separating them. The CDR3 totals 15 residues. The CDR3 here is CASSELGVDNQPQHF. The CDR3 bases are TGTGCCAGCAGTGAGTTAGGTGTCGACAATCAGCCCCAGCATTTT.

The CDR3 DNA reads as TGTGCCAGCAGCTTCGTTACTAGCGGCGATACCATTCAGTACTTC. It translates to CASSFVTSGDTIQYF. This chain joins TRBV7-2 and TRBJ2-4; 8 nucleotides line up with TRBD2. Germline lookup yields CDR1 SGHTA and CDR2 FQGNSA. V shed 3 bases and J 9 bases; nucleotides not matched to a gene: 10. The CDR3 is 15 amino acids.

This rearrangement joins TRBV29-1 to TRBJ2-5; D gene unclear. Trimming removed 5 bases at V and 0 bases at J, with 7 bases between. There are 12 residues in the CDR3. From germline, CDR1 is SQVTM and CDR2 ANQGSEA. The CDR3 here is CSVSANQETQYF. In nucleotides, the CDR3 is TGCAGCGTTTCTGCCAACCAAGAGACCCAGTACTTC.

This chain connects TRBV9 to TRBJ2-7; 9 nucleotides match TRBD1. Unmatched junction bases numbered 10, after V lost 4 bases and J lost 5 bases. Germline CDR1 reads SGDLS; CDR2 reads YYNGEE. CDR3 size: 15 residues. The CDR3 coding sequence is TGTGCCAGCAGCCCAGGGGGACAGGGTCGAAACGAGCAGTACTTC. This sequence encodes CASSPGGQGRNEQYF.

The genes are TRBV5-6 and TRBJ2-3; possible D gene TRBD1, 5 bases. Between the trimmed V and J ends, which lost 4 bases and 4 bases, there was a span of 13 bases. Germline CDR1 is SGHDT and CDR2 is YYEEEE. The CDR3 is 14 residues long. The CDR3 is CASSADILPDTQYF. The CDR3 DNA is TGTGCCAGCAGCGCGGACATCCTCCCAGATACGCAGTATTTT.

The rearrangement uses TRBV7-9 and TRBJ2-7; maybe TRBD2 (5 bases). This CDR3 has 12 residues. V was clipped by 5 bases and J by 6 bases, with 11 bases between them. Looked up from germline, CDR1 is SEHNR and CDR2 is FQNEAQ (reference sequence). Written as DNA, the CDR3 is TGTGCCAGCAGCCAGGAGGTGGGCGAGCAGTACTTC. It is translated as CASSQEVGEQYF.

This chain uses TRBV21-1 with TRBJ1-5; the table assigns TRBD1, which was not confirmed against the DNA. TRBV21-1 has pseudogene status. CDR3 size: 13 residues. Written as DNA, the CDR3 is TGTGCCAGCAGCAAACAGGGGCGGCAGCCCCAGCATTTT. Protein product: CASSKQGRQPQHF.

This chain links TRBV11-2 with TRBJ1-2, with D maybe TRBD1 (5 bases). V lost 3 bases and J 5 bases, leaving 16 bases between the germline ends. Germline CDR1 reads SGHAT; CDR2 reads FQNNGV. CDR3 length: 15 residues. CDR3 residues: CASSLVGQGRYGYTF. CDR3 in DNA: TGTGCCAGCAGCTTGGTTGGGCAGGGACGGTATGGCTACACCTTC.